The T cell receptor (beta chain) described here comes from a study of CD8 T cells in Susac syndrome. Matched for age and sex, the controls were healthy donors. Random hexamers were used to reverse transcribe 0.5 to 1 ug of RNA. The method of amplification for TCR beta CDR3 was immunoSEQ multiplex PCR, covering 54 Vbeta and 13 Jbeta. MiXCR was run by TCRdb on the immunoSEQ multiplex PCR reads, yielding one entry per CDR3 protein. The table has some 95,000 distinct CDR3 sequences, just under 95% seen once. This clonotype was detected only once. The germline CDR1 and CDR2 sequences are SGDLS and YYNGEE. The CDR3 spans 16 residues. With V trimmed by 4 bases and J by 3 bases, 7 bases remained unmatched.

The source is a human donor in good health. The V gene is TRBV9, the J gene TRBJ2-2, with 9 bases aligning to TRBD2. The sequenced material came from CD8+ T cells from PBMCs. This chain's CDR3 is CASSPPTSGYTGELFF. The CDR3 region has the DNA TGTGCCAGCAGCCCCCCGACTAGCGGATACACCGGGGAGCTGTTTTTT.